This TCR beta chain was recorded in a study of T-cell reconstitution after alpha-beta-depleted transplantation in children. The authors prepared the TCRbeta library with unique molecular identifiers. TCRdb re-called the PCR reads through MiXCR, storing one row per CDR3 protein. Here the sample spans some 190,000 distinct CDR3 sequences, 8.5% to 14% being singletons. The CDR3 loop spans 11 amino acids. Looked up from germline, CDR1 is DFQATT and CDR2 is SNEGSKA (reference sequence). V shed 6 bases and J shed 2 bases, with 8 bases lying between them. The chain links TRBV20-1 to TRBJ2-7, with D uncertain. The sample consisted of PBMCs, taken before TCRalphabeta/CD19-depleted stem cell transplant. This sequence was found in a boy aged 2 to 9 with acute myeloid leukemia, due to receive a stem cell transplant. CDR3 coding DNA: TGCAGTGCCGCGAGCGCCTACGAGCAGTACTTC. Its translation: CSAASAYEQYF.